Sequencing of this TCR beta chain was carried out in a study of cytomegalovirus exposure and HLA in healthy donors. The primer mix had 60 Vbeta and 13 Jbeta primers. Profiling relied on immunoSEQ multiplex PCR, and the TCRdb table lists in-frame clones only, not all of them. The data contain tens of thousands of clones, roughly two thirds of them singletons. CDR1 and CDR2 (germline): SGHRS, YFSETQ. The CDR3 runs to 13 residues. The germline V and J ends were trimmed by 4 bases and 3 bases, with 11 bases remaining between them. This TCR came from a middle-aged man in good health and CMV-seropositive. Sequences were obtained from PBMCs. The chain uses TRBV5-1 and TRBJ2-7, with TRBD1 as a possible D gene (6 bases). For the CDR3, the DNA is TGCGCCAGCAGCATACTCAGGGGCTACGAGCAGTACTTC. Amino acids: CASSILRGYEQYF.